These 19 T cell receptor beta chains originate from one sample sequenced in a study of cytomegalovirus exposure and HLA in healthy donors. The PCR was carried out with 60 Vbeta primers and 13 Jbeta primers. Profiled with immunoSEQ multiplex PCR; TCRdb holds only in-frame clones, not every one. In the table there are roughly 200,000 clones, around 80% of which are singletons. Sequencing used PBMCs. These receptors were obtained from a man aged 35-49 years in good health and CMV-seropositive.

CDR3 DNA sequence: TGCGCCAGCAGCTCACCGGGACAGGGGGCCTACGAGCAGTACTTC. Translating it yields CASSSPGQGAYEQYF. This chain links TRBV5-1 with TRBJ2-7, with 11 bases fitting TRBD1. There are 15 residues in the CDR3. Trimming cost V 3 bases and J 2 bases; bases outside gene matches: 4. Germline CDR1 is SGHRS and CDR2 is YFSETQ.

This rearrangement joins TRBV19 to TRBJ1-1; no definite D call. The germline gives CDR1 LNHDA, CDR2 SQIVND (reference sequence). V was trimmed by 7 bases and J by 1 base, leaving 10 bases between them. The CDR3 has 13 amino acids. The chain's CDR3 is CASTRPGNTEAFF. The CDR3 bases are TGTGCCAGTACACGACCAGGGAACACTGAAGCTTTCTTT.

The chain combines TRBV5-4 with TRBJ1-1; TRBD1 is a possible D gene (5 bases). The CDR3 consists of 12 residues. The ends were cut back, 1 base at V and 10 bases at J, with 11 bases in the middle. Germline CDR1 is SGHNT and CDR2 is YYREEE (reference sequence). The CDR3 reads CASSLFPGVAFF. The CDR3 coding sequence is TGTGCCAGCAGCTTGTTTCCGGGGGTAGCTTTCTTT.

This clone appeared a few times. The chain combines TRBV7-7 with TRBJ2-5; weak D call: TRBD1 (5 bases). The CDR3 runs 13 residues. CDR1 SSHAT and CDR2 FNYEAQ come from the germline V gene (reference sequence). The CDR3 coding sequence is TGTGCTATATCGCTTACAGGACAAGAGACCCAGTACTTC. It specifies CAISLTGQETQYF.

V gene TRBV6-5 combines with J gene TRBJ2-3; perhaps TRBD2 as D (6 bases). This CDR3 has 14 residues. The V end was cut by 5 bases, the J end by 2 bases, with 11 bases between. Germline V gene data show CDR1 as MNHEY and CDR2 as SVGAGI. The CDR3 region is CASSTGEATDTQYF. The CDR3 DNA reads TGTGCCAGCAGTACGGGGGAAGCCACAGATACGCAGTATTTT.

CDR3 region: CASTGTSGNSYTGELFF. Written as DNA, the CDR3 is TGTGCCAGCACTGGGACTAGCGGGAATTCGTACACCGGGGAGCTGTTTTTT. The chain links TRBV2 to TRBJ2-2, with 13 bases identical to TRBD2. Germline V gene sequence: CDR1 SNHLY, CDR2 FYNNEI. CDR3 length equals 17 residues. Trimming cost V 7 bases and J 3 bases; bases outside gene matches: 8.

The CDR3 reads CASREGLRGGNQPQHF. The CDR3, as DNA: TGTGCCAGCAGGGAGGGGTTACGTGGTGGCAATCAGCCCCAGCATTTT. The chain recombines TRBV2 with TRBJ1-5, with a tentative D call TRBD1 (5 bases). CDR3 size: 16 residues. CDR1 SNHLY and CDR2 FYNNEI come from the germline V gene. The ends were cut back, 6 bases at V and 2 bases at J, with 17 bases in the middle.

The gene calls are TRBV6-1 and TRBJ2-1, with TRBD1 matching over 7 bases. V gave up 3 bases and J gave up 16 bases; unmatched junction bases: 9. This CDR3 contains 12 residues. Germline-derived CDR1 and CDR2 are MNHNS and SASEGT. Written as DNA, the CDR3 is TGTGCCAGCAGTGAGACGAGGACAGGCTATTTCTTC. It encodes CASSETRTGYFF.

V gene TRBV29-1 combines with J gene TRBJ2-5; TRBD1 matches 10 bases. The trim removed 7 bases at V and 5 bases at J, leaving 10 bases unmatched. This CDR3 contains 14 residues. Per the germline V gene, CDR1 is SQVTM and CDR2 is ANQGSEA. The CDR3 protein is CSGGQGPDGETQYF. Written as DNA, the CDR3 is TGCAGCGGGGGACAGGGGCCGGACGGGGAGACCCAGTACTTC.

The chain joins TRBV6-1 to TRBJ1-3, with D perhaps matching TRBD1 (6 bases). The CDR3 runs 16 residues. Germline CDR1 reads MNHNS; CDR2 reads SASEGT. V was pared by 4 bases and J by 3 bases, with 16 bases between. CDR3 nucleotides: TGTGCCAGCAGTGGAGGAGACAGGTCGTTTGGAAACACCATATATTTT. This codes for CASSGGDRSFGNTIYF.

Only one count was recorded for this clone. V usage is TRBV11-3 and J usage is TRBJ2-1; 10 bases line up with TRBD2. The germline CDR1 and CDR2 sequences are SGHNT and YENEEA. J gave up 8 bases and V 3 bases, and 1 base lay outside the gene matches. The CDR3 totals 13 residues. CDR3 sequence reads: CASSFSGRHEQFF. As DNA, the CDR3 is TGTGCCAGCAGCTTTAGCGGGAGGCATGAGCAGTTCTTC.

The chain couples TRBV6-5 to TRBJ2-2; D is unclear. The CDR3 has 15 amino acids. The ends were cut back, 0 bases at V and 2 bases at J, with 7 bases in the middle. From germline, CDR1 is MNHEY and CDR2 SVGAGI. Written as DNA, the CDR3 is TGTGCCAGCAGTTACTCTCAAACTAACACCGGGGAGCTGTTTTTT. Translation: CASSYSQTNTGELFF.

The chain uses TRBV9 and TRBJ2-3, with 7 bases lining up with TRBD1. From germline, CDR1 is SGDLS and CDR2 YYNGEE. The CDR3 is made up of 15 amino acids. With V trimmed by 3 bases and J by 4 bases, 8 bases remained unmatched. The CDR3 reads CASSAFKGAADTQYF. The CDR3 DNA reads as TGTGCCAGCAGCGCGTTTAAGGGGGCCGCAGATACGCAGTATTTT.

The chain links TRBV7-6 to TRBJ2-1; 10 bases map to TRBD2. V lost 2 bases to trimming and J lost 5 bases; unmatched junction nucleotides: 12. The CDR3 sequence is 18 residues long. Germline CDR1 and CDR2: SGHVS and FNYEAQ. CDR3 protein: CASSLLRASGSRHNEQFF. CDR3 DNA: TGTGCCAGCAGCTTACTAAGGGCTAGCGGGAGTCGGCACAATGAGCAGTTCTTC. Supplemented by reference TRBV7-6 and TRBJ2-1, the full variable domain reads GAGVSQSPRYKVTKRGQDVALRCDPISGHVSLYWYRQALGQGPEFLTYFNYEAQQDKSGLPNDRFSAERPEGSISTLTIQRTEQRDSAMYRCASSLLRASGSRHNEQFFGPGTRLTVL.

V is TRBV28 and J is TRBJ2-7; TRBD1 aligns across 7 bases. This CDR3 has 15 residues. Germline V gene lookup returns CDR1 MDHEN and CDR2 SYDVKM. After removal of 4 bases from V and 2 bases from J, the junction contained 8 bases not matched to a gene. The CDR3 protein is CASSSTGTAPYEQYF. CDR3 nucleotide sequence: TGTGCCAGCAGTTCCACCGGGACAGCTCCCTACGAGCAGTACTTC.

In DNA form, the CDR3 reads TGTGCCAGCAGCGTAGGGACAGCGCAAAACTATGGCTACACCTTC. Protein sequence: CASSVGTAQNYGYTF. The chain has TRBV5-4 and TRBJ1-2, with 7 bases fitting TRBD1. The CDR3 loop spans 15 amino acids. V gave up 4 bases and J gave up 2 bases; unmatched junction bases: 8. The germline gives CDR1 SGHNT, CDR2 YYREEE (reference sequence).

The chain has TRBV28 and TRBJ1-1; TRBD1 matches 8 bases. Per the germline V gene, CDR1 is MDHEN and CDR2 is SYDVKM. V gave up 6 bases and J gave up 7 bases; unmatched junction bases: 13. The CDR3 extends over 15 amino acids. The CDR3 sequence: CASSPSQGAGVEAFF. CDR3 DNA: TGTGCCAGCAGCCCCAGTCAGGGGGCGGGGGTTGAAGCTTTCTTT.

The J gene is TRBJ2-5, the V gene TRBV5-6; 7 bases are a match to TRBD2. The J call may not be correct, given that the DNA end is closer to TRBJ2-7. Looked up from germline, CDR1 is SGHDT and CDR2 is YYEEEE. CDR3 size: 15 residues. CDR3 bases: TGTGCCAGCAGCTTTACTAGCGCAGTCTCCTACGAGCAGTACTTC. Amino acids: CASSFTSAVSYEQYF.

The chain is built from TRBV29-1 and TRBJ1-1; D perhaps matches TRBD1 (6 bases). CDR3 length: 11 residues. The ends were cut back, 3 bases at V and 6 bases at J, with 8 bases in the middle. Germline V CDR1 and CDR2: SQVTM, ANQGSEA. The CDR3 sequence is CSVDRGSEAFF. The CDR3 DNA is TGCAGCGTTGACAGGGGTTCTGAAGCTTTCTTT.